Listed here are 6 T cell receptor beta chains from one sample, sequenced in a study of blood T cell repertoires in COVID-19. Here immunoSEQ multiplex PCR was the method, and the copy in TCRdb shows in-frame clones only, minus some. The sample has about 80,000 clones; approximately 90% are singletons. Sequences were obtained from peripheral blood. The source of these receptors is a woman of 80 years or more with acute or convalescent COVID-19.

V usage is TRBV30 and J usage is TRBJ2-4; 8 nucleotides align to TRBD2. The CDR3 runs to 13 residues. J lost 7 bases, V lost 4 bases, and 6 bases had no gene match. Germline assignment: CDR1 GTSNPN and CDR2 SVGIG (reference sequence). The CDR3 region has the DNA TGTGCCTGGAAGTCGGGAGGGAAGAACATTCAGTACTTC. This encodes CAWKSGGKNIQYF.

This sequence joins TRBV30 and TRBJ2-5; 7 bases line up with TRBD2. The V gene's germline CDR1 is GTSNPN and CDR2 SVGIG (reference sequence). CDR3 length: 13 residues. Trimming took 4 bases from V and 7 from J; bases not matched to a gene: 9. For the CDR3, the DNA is TGTGCCTGGATCCCTAGCGGACGCGGGACCCAGTACTTC. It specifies CAWIPSGRGTQYF.

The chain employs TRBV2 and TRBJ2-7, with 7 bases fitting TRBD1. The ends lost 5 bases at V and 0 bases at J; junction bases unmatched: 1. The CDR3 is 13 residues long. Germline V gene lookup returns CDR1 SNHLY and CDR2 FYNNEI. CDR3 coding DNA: TGTGCCAGCAGTTACAGGGGCTCCTACGAGCAGTACTTC. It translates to CASSYRGSYEQYF.

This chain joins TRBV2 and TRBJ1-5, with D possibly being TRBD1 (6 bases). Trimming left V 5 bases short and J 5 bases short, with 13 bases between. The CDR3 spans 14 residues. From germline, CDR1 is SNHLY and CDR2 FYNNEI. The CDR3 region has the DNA TGTGCCAGCAGTCGGGACAACGGAGATCAGCCCCAGCATTTT. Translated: CASSRDNGDQPQHF.

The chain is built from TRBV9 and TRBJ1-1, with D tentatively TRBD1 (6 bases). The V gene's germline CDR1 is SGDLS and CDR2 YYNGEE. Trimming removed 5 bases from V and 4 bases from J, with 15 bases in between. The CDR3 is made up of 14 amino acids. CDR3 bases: TGTGCCAGCAGTAAACAGGGTGGGGGCACTGAAGCTTTCTTT. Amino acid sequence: CASSKQGGGTEAFF.

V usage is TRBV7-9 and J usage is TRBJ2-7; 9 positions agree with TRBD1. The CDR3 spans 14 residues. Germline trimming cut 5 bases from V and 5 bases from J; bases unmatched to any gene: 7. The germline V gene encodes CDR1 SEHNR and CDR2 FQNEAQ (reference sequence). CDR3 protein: CASSARQGVNEQYF. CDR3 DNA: TGTGCCAGCAGCGCACGACAGGGGGTCAACGAGCAGTACTTC.